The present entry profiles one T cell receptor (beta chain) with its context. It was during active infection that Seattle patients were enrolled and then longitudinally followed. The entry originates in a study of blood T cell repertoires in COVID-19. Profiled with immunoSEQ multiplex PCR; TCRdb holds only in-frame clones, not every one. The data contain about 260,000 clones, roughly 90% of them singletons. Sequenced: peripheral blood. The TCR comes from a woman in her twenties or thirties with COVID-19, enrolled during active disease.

CDR3 DNA sequence: TGTGCCAGTAGGGATGGACAGGGGGCTGTTAACTATGGCTACACCTTC. This codes for CASRDGQGAVNYGYTF. V usage is TRBV19 and J usage is TRBJ1-2; 11 positions match TRBD1. Germline V gene data show CDR1 as LNHDA and CDR2 as SQIVND (reference sequence). CDR3 length equals 16 residues. The V gene end was trimmed by 6 bases and the J gene end by 1 base; junction bases not matched to a gene: 7.